These 14 T cell receptor beta chains came from one sample sequenced in a study of radiation and T cells in renal cell carcinoma. Specified time point: blood 2 weeks post-SBRT. The treatment here: 15 Gy SBRT to primary tumor, nephrectomy 4 weeks later. Repertoires were generated with immunoSEQ multiplex PCR, while TCRdb's copy carries only in-frame clones and drops some. Among about 130,000 clones listed, 85% to 90% were seen once. The sequences come from blood, collected from a patient whose treatment included radiotherapy and nephrectomy. These receptors all stem from an older woman with renal cell carcinoma.

This rearrangement joins TRBV11-3 to TRBJ2-3; TRBD2 aligns across 11 bases. CDR3 length: 15 residues. J lost 1 base, V lost 5 bases, and 2 bases had no gene match. CDR1 SGHNT and CDR2 YENEEA come from the germline V gene. CDR3 amino acids: CASSPTSGGTDTQYF. The CDR3 DNA reads TGTGCCAGCAGCCCGACTAGCGGGGGCACAGATACGCAGTATTTT.

This clone was observed once. The J gene is TRBJ1-5, the V gene TRBV19, with 8 bases lining up with TRBD1. The CDR3 is 13 residues long. After removal of 6 bases from V and 7 bases from J, the junction contained 5 bases not matched to a gene. CDR1 is LNHDA, CDR2 SQIVND, per germline (reference sequence). The CDR3 is CASRTTGEQPQHF. The CDR3 DNA follows: TGTGCCAGTAGAACGACAGGGGAACAGCCCCAGCATTTT. Full variable domain (remainder filled in from reference TRBV19 and TRBJ1-5): DGGITQSPKYLFRKEGQNVTLSCEQNLNHDAMYWYRQDPGQGLRLIYYSQIVNDFQKGDIAEGYSVSREKKESFPLTVTSAQKNPTAFYLCASRTTGEQPQHFGDGTRLSIL.

This clone was seen just once. The chain combines TRBV5-4 with TRBJ2-4; D perhaps matches TRBD1 (8 bases). V was clipped by 0 bases and J by 8 bases, with 15 bases between them. The germline gives CDR1 SGHNT, CDR2 YYREEE (reference sequence). The CDR3 loop spans 15 amino acids. DNA for the CDR3: TGTGCCAGCAGCTTGGATCCACAGGGGGGGGACATTCAGTACTTC. Amino acid sequence: CASSLDPQGGDIQYF.

The V and J genes are TRBV27 and TRBJ1-1, with D perhaps TRBD1 (6 bases). V was clipped by 5 bases and J by 7 bases, with 14 bases between them. CDR3 length: 13 amino acids. Germline loops: CDR1 MNHEY, CDR2 SMNVEV (reference sequence). This CDR3 reads CASSQIGGSEAFF. The CDR3 DNA reads as TGTGCCAGCAGTCAAATAGGGGGAAGTGAAGCTTTCTTT.

The rearrangement joins TRBV7-9 to TRBJ1-4; D unresolved. V lost 0 bases, J lost 2 bases, and 4 bases lay in between. The CDR3 extends over 14 amino acids. Germline V gene lookup returns CDR1 SEHNR and CDR2 FQNEAQ (reference sequence). The CDR3 coding sequence is TGTGCCAGCAGCTTAGCAGGGACTAATGAAAAACTGTTTTTT. Translation: CASSLAGTNEKLFF.

Comments on this clone: Other DNA sequences of this sample code for an identical CDR3. The V gene is TRBV5-1, the J gene TRBJ1-5; D gene uncertain. The CDR3 sequence is 14 residues long. Deletions cut 0 bases from V and 1 base from J, with 5 bases between. The germline V gene has CDR1 SGHRS and CDR2 YFSETQ. The CDR3 here is CASSLAGSNQPQHF. CDR3 DNA sequence: TGCGCCAGCAGCTTGGCGGGGAGCAATCAGCCCCAGCATTTT.

This clone was picked up a small number of times. The chain employs TRBV6-6 and TRBJ1-5; D gene ambiguous. V dropped 4 bases and J dropped 1 base, with 5 bases sitting between them. Germline values: CDR1 MNHNY, CDR2 SVGAGI (reference sequence). The CDR3 consists of 13 residues. In DNA form, the CDR3 reads TGTGCCAGCAGTTTGGACAGCAATCAGCCCCAGCATTTT. This encodes CASSLDSNQPQHF.

The chain carries TRBV7-9 and TRBJ2-5; no clear D gene. Trimming took off 5 bases at V and 8 bases at J, with 12 bases between the two ends. CDR1 is SEHNR, CDR2 FQNEAQ, per germline (reference sequence). The CDR3 length is 12 residues. The CDR3 DNA sequence: TGTGCCAGCAGCCCTGTGGACCAAACCCAGTACTTC. Its protein is CASSPVDQTQYF.

V and J are TRBV11-3 and TRBJ2-5; 8 nucleotides agree with TRBD1. Germline CDR1 and CDR2: SGHNT and YENEEA. CDR3 length: 13 amino acids. V lost 4 bases to trimming and J lost 4 bases; unmatched junction nucleotides: 2. The CDR3 nucleotides are TGTGCCAGCAGCTCGGACAGGGCAGAGACCCAGTACTTC. Protein: CASSSDRAETQYF.

This chain connects TRBV19 to TRBJ1-5; D ambiguous. The CDR3 has 17 amino acids. Germline CDR1 reads LNHDA; CDR2 reads SQIVND (reference sequence). Trimming removed 4 bases from V and 0 bases from J, with 16 bases in between. This CDR3 is CASSKDRAHYSNQPQHF. In DNA, the CDR3 is TGTGCCAGTAGTAAAGACCGGGCCCATTATAGCAATCAGCCCCAGCATTTT.

This chain connects TRBV10-3 to TRBJ2-2; TRBD2 matches 12 bases. V lost 7 bases and J lost 7; bases outside the gene matches: 7. CDR3 length: 15 residues. Germline CDR1 is ENHRY and CDR2 is SYGVKD. Here the CDR3 reads CAITQTSGGNGELFF. The CDR3 nucleotides read TGTGCCATCACCCAGACTAGCGGGGGAAACGGGGAGCTGTTTTTT.

The chain has TRBV4-2 and TRBJ1-4; D gene unclear. The CDR3 length is 16 residues. V lost 0 bases to trimming and J lost 8 bases, with 16 bases between them. CDR1 LGHNA and CDR2 YNFKEQ come from the germline V gene. CDR3 sequence (DNA): TGTGCCAGCAGCCAAGATGGGTTGGCGACGGGGGAAAAACTGTTTTTT. It encodes CASSQDGLATGEKLFF.

The chain combines TRBV7-9 with TRBJ2-1; no definite D call. The CDR3 has 13 amino acids. Between the trimmed V and J ends, which lost 1 base and 8 bases, there was a span of 9 bases. In germline, CDR1 is SEHNR, CDR2 FQNEAQ (reference sequence). The CDR3 coding sequence is TGTGCCAGCAGCTTAGGGCCTCCGGATGAGCAGTTCTTC. Amino acids: CASSLGPPDEQFF.

The chain employs TRBV19 and TRBJ1-3; D is ambiguous. V was trimmed by 6 bases and J by 0 bases, leaving 9 bases between them. Germline loops: CDR1 LNHDA, CDR2 SQIVND (reference sequence). The CDR3 is 14 amino acids. The CDR3, as DNA: TGTGCCAGTAGGAAAATCTTCTCTGGAAACACCATATATTTT. This codes for CASRKIFSGNTIYF.